The 20 T cell receptor beta chains given below trace back to one sample, sequenced in a study of T-cell memory formation after mild COVID-19. TCRdb recomputed calls from the 5' RACE reads with MiXCR, one row per CDR3 protein. The sample includes approximately 250,000 distinct CDR3 sequences, about a sixth of them seen just once. The sequencing input was PBMCs or a T cell subset sorted from them (not recorded which). The receptors derive from a man younger than 30 who had mild COVID-19 (a few samples of this study predate the infection). Cell type and time point are not known.

The chain joins TRBV10-2 to TRBJ2-2; tentative D call: TRBD1 (5 bases). From germline, CDR1 is WSHSY and CDR2 SAAADI. The CDR3 is made up of 15 amino acids. V was pared by 5 bases and J by 0 bases, with 10 bases between. This CDR3 reads CASSRWGPNTGELFF. CDR3 sequence (DNA): TGCGCCAGCAGTAGGTGGGGCCCGAACACCGGGGAGCTGTTTTTT.

This clonotype turned up a few times. The chain has TRBV10-3 and TRBJ2-2; maybe TRBD2 (5 bases). Per the germline V gene, CDR1 is ENHRY and CDR2 is SYGVKD. The ends were cut back, 8 bases at V and 3 bases at J, with 13 bases in the middle. The CDR3 loop spans 14 amino acids. The CDR3 DNA follows: TGTGCCATCGGGAGTACTAGAGACACCGGGGAGCTGTTTTTT. Protein sequence: CAIGSTRDTGELFF.

This chain uses TRBV6-5 with TRBJ1-2; D unclear. Germline CDR1 reads MNHEY; CDR2 reads SVGAGI. The V end was cut by 2 bases, the J end by 0 bases, with 10 bases between. This CDR3 has 15 residues. CDR3 sequence (DNA): TGTGCCAGCAGTTACGGAGGACCCTCTAACTATGGCTACACCTTC. This translates into CASSYGGPSNYGYTF.

This clonotype came up a few times. The CDR3 protein is CSVDNVGRPGELFF. In DNA, the CDR3 is TGCAGCGTTGATAACGTGGGACGGCCCGGGGAGCTGTTTTTT. The chain has TRBV29-1 and TRBJ2-2; D is tentatively TRBD1 or TRBD2 (5 bases each). CDR1 and CDR2 (germline): SQVTM, ANQGSEA. Trimming took 3 bases from V and 6 from J, leaving 14 bases between them. The CDR3 is made up of 14 amino acids.

This clonotype is categorized as medium-sized. The chain combines TRBV13 with TRBJ2-3, with D unclear. Per the germline V gene, CDR1 is PRHDT and CDR2 is FYEKMQ (reference sequence). This CDR3 contains 13 residues. Trimming shortened V by 3 bases and J by 0 bases, and 4 bases separated the two germline ends. CDR3 region: CASSFSSTDTQYF. CDR3 coding DNA: TGTGCCAGCAGCTTCTCCAGCACAGATACGCAGTATTTT.

This clonotype was detected many times. Here the CDR3 DNA reads TGTGCCAGCAGCCCCCACACAGATACGCAGTATTTT. Protein sequence: CASSPHTDTQYF. This chain connects TRBV7-2 to TRBJ2-3; no clear D gene. Trimming cost V 5 bases and J 2 bases, with 5 bases left between them. The CDR3 spans 12 residues. The germline gives CDR1 SGHTA, CDR2 FQGNSA.

This rearrangement joins TRBV7-9 to TRBJ1-2; D is possibly TRBD1 (6 bases). Germline V CDR1 and CDR2: SEHNR, FQNEAQ (reference sequence). The CDR3 runs to 13 residues. V was pared by 4 bases and J by 8 bases, with 14 bases between. The CDR3, as DNA: TGTGCCAGCAGCTCGCAGGGGAGGGTCGGCTACACCTTC. Its protein is CASSSQGRVGYTF.

The chain employs TRBV20-1 and TRBJ2-1, with D perhaps being TRBD1 or TRBD2 (5 bases each). The V gene's germline CDR1 is DFQATT and CDR2 SNEGSKA (reference sequence). The V and J ends lost 6 bases and 3 bases respectively, with 18 bases between them. The CDR3 loop spans 15 amino acids. The CDR3 loop is CSAVYPGDVYNEQFF. CDR3 nucleotides: TGCAGTGCAGTCTATCCTGGGGACGTCTACAATGAGCAGTTCTTC.

This clonotype was seen a handful of times. This sequence joins TRBV4-3 and TRBJ1-2; possible D gene TRBD1, 5 bases. V lost 5 bases and J 8 bases, leaving 27 bases between the germline ends. Germline loops: CDR1 LGHNA, CDR2 YSLEER. The CDR3 has 17 residues. CDR3 DNA sequence: TGCGCCAGCAGCTTGAGGGGACTTTCTGGTATCTCCGGGGGCTACACCTTC. Translated, it gives CASSLRGLSGISGGYTF.

This clonotype came up a few times. The gene calls are TRBV4-2 and TRBJ2-5; D gene unclear. This CDR3 contains 14 residues. Trimming left V 3 bases short and J 1 base short, with 9 bases between. CDR1 is LGHNA and CDR2 is YNFKEQ in the germline V gene. The CDR3 sequence: CASSQPSTQETQYF. CDR3 bases: TGTGCCAGCAGCCAGCCCTCTACCCAAGAGACCCAGTACTTC.

In this sample, this clonotype turned up a few times. This sequence joins TRBV30 and TRBJ1-2; the D gene is possibly TRBD1 (6 bases). CDR1 and CDR2 (germline): GTSNPN, SVGIG (reference sequence). This CDR3 is built from 12 residues. The V and J ends lost 1 base and 8 bases respectively, with 11 bases between them. The CDR3 reads CAWSAHRVGYTF. Written as DNA, the CDR3 is TGTGCCTGGAGTGCGCACAGGGTAGGCTACACCTTC.

DNA for the CDR3: TGTGCCAGCAGTTTTAGGACTATCCAGTTCTTC. Protein sequence: CASSFRTIQFF. This rearrangement joins TRBV6-2 or TRBV6-3 to TRBJ2-1; perhaps TRBD2 as D (6 bases). Trimming pared 4 bases from V and 13 bases from J, leaving 11 bases between. Looked up from germline, CDR1 is MNHEY and CDR2 is SVGEGT. The CDR3 length is 11 residues.

The rearrangement links TRBV19 to TRBJ1-2; D is undetermined. CDR1 LNHDA and CDR2 SQIVND come from the germline V gene (reference sequence). The CDR3 consists of 12 residues. Trimming cost V 4 bases and J 9 bases, with 12 bases left between them. The DNA for the CDR3 is TGTGCCAGTAGTACCTCTTTTGTACGCTACACCTTC. Its translation: CASSTSFVRYTF.

The chain uses TRBV7-2 and TRBJ1-4, with D hard to call. The CDR3 totals 17 residues. The germline CDR1 and CDR2 sequences are SGHTA and FQGNSA. V lost 5 bases, J lost 5 bases, and 21 bases lay in between. The CDR3 nucleotides read TGTGCCAGCAGCCACCTTAGAAGCGGACGGGCAAATGAAAAACTGTTTTTT. Translated, it gives CASSHLRSGRANEKLFF.

This chain links TRBV28 with TRBJ2-5; a possible D gene is TRBD1 (6 bases). Germline assignment: CDR1 MDHEN and CDR2 SYDVKM. The V end lost 2 bases, the J end lost 6 bases, and 10 bases lay between the germline ends. The CDR3 is 13 residues long. The CDR3 sequence is CASSLHRAQTQYF. CDR3 DNA: TGTGCCAGCAGTTTACACAGGGCGCAGACCCAGTACTTC.

The genes are TRBV28 and TRBJ2-5, with 7 bases lining up with TRBD2. The CDR3 is made up of 14 amino acids. Losses at the gene ends were 3 bases for V and 5 bases for J; bases not matched to a gene: 6. Germline V gene lookup returns CDR1 MDHEN and CDR2 SYDVKM. The CDR3 DNA is TGTGCCAGCAGTTTGGCGGGGGTGGTGGAGACCCAGTACTTC. Protein product: CASSLAGVVETQYF.

The rearrangement links TRBV9 to TRBJ1-6; unclear D gene. V dropped 0 bases and J dropped 3 bases, with 7 bases sitting between them. Germline-derived CDR1 and CDR2 are SGDLS and YYNGEE. The CDR3 is 15 amino acids. The CDR3 region is CASSVAKSYNSPLHF. The CDR3 region has the DNA TGTGCCAGCAGCGTAGCAAAGAGCTATAATTCACCCCTCCACTTT. Together with reference TRBV9 and TRBJ1-6, the CDR3 gives the full variable domain: DSGVTQTPKHLITATGQRVTLRCSPRSGDLSVYWYQQSLDQGLQFLIQYYNGEERAKGNILERFSAQQFPDLHSELNLSSLELGDSALYFCASSVAKSYNSPLHFGNGTRLTVT.

This clonotype was picked up a small number of times. This chain uses TRBV7-9 with TRBJ1-1; tentatively, D is TRBD1 (5 bases). This CDR3 spans 14 amino acids. Germline CDR1 SEHNR, CDR2 FQNEAQ (reference sequence). V lost 0 bases and J lost 4, with 9 bases in between. The CDR3, as DNA: TGTGCCAGCAGCTTAGCGCAGGGTGTCACTGAAGCTTTCTTT. This sequence encodes CASSLAQGVTEAFF. The whole variable domain, remainder taken from reference TRBV7-9 and TRBJ1-1, is DTGVSQNPRHKITKRGQNVTFRCDPISEHNRLYWYRQTLGQGPEFLTYFQNEAQLEKSRLLSDRFSAERPKGSFSTLEIQRTEQGDSAMYLCASSLAQGVTEAFFGQGTRLTVV.

The chain couples TRBV3-1 to TRBJ2-7, with D perhaps matching TRBD1 (6 bases). The germline V gene encodes CDR1 LGHDT and CDR2 YNNKEL (reference sequence). The CDR3 runs 13 residues. Trimming stripped 5 bases from V and 6 bases from J, with 14 bases between. CDR3 in DNA: TGTGCCAGCAGCGCCGGGACATCGACCGAGCAGTACGTC. Translation: CASSAGTSTEQYV.

The genes are TRBV7-2 and TRBJ2-7; D possibly corresponds to TRBD2 (5 bases). The length of the CDR3 is 14 residues. The V and J ends lost 5 bases and 3 bases respectively, with 14 bases between them. Germline V CDR1 and CDR2: SGHTA, FQGNSA. The CDR3 nucleotides read TGTGCCAGCAGCCCTGCCCGGGATTACTACGAGCAGTACTTC. Protein product: CASSPARDYYEQYF.